This paragraph reports one T cell receptor beta chain. What it recognizes is unknown. The data originate from a study of cytomegalovirus exposure and HLA in healthy donors. Here immunoSEQ multiplex PCR was the method, and the copy in TCRdb shows in-frame clones only, minus some. The table records 200,000 or so clones, 87% of them present only once. Study-wide results and caveats: Investigators reported 150 to 200 TCR beta chains as tied to cytomegalovirus.

The CDR3 has 15 residues. Germline V gene lookup returns CDR1 MGHDK and CDR2 SYGVNS. Trimming stripped 2 bases from V and 4 bases from J, with 11 bases between. The rearrangement joins TRBV25-1 to TRBJ2-2; the D is unclear. The receptor's source is a woman younger than 35 in good health and CMV-seropositive. The sample was PBMCs. The CDR3 DNA reads TGTGCCAGCAGTGAACTAGGAGTAGGCACCGGGGAGCTGTTTTTT. Translation: CASSELGVGTGELFF.